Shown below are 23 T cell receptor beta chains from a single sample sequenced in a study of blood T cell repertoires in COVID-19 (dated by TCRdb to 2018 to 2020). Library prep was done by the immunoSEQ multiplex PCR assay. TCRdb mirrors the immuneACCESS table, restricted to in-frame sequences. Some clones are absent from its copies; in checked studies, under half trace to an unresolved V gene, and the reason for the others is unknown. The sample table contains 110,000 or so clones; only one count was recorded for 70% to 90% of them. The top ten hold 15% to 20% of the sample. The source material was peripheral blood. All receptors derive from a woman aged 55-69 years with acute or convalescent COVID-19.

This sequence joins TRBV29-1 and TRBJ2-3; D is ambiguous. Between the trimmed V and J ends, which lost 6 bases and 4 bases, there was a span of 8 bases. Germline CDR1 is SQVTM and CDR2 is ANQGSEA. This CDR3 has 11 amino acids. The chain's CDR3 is CSVLTSDTQYF. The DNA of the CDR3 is TGCAGCGTCCTAACCTCAGATACGCAGTATTTT.

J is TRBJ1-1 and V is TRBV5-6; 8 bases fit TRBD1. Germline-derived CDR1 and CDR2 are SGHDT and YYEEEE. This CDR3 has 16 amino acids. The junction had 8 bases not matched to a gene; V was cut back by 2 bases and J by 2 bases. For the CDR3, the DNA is TGTGCCAGCAGCTTTTGGGGGACAGGCAAAAACACTGAAGCTTTCTTT. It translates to CASSFWGTGKNTEAFF. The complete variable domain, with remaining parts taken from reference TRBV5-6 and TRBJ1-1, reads DAGVTQSPTHLIKTRGQQVTLRCSPKSGHDTVSWYQQALGQGPQFIFQYYEEEERQRGNFPDRFSGHQFPNYSSELNVNALLLGDSALYLCASSFWGTGKNTEAFFGQGTRLTVV.

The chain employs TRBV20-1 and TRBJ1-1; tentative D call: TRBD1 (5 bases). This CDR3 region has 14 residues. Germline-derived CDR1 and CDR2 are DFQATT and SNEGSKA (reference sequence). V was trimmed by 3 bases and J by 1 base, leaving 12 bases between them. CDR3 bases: TGCAGTGCTAGTGAACGGGGGTGGAACACTGAAGCTTTCTTT. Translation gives CSASERGWNTEAFF.

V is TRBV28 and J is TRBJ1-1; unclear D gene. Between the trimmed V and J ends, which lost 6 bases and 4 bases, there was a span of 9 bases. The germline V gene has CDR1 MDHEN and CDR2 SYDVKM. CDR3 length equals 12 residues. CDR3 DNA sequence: TGTGCCAGCAGAGAGCGCCCCACTGAAGCTTTCTTT. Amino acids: CASRERPTEAFF.

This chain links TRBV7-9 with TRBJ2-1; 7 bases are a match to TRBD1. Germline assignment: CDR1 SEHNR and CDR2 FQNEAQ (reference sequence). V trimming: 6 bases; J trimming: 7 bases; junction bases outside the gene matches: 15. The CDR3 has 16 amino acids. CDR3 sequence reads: CASRPYRGSKENEQFF. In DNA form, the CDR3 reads TGTGCCAGCAGACCTTACAGGGGATCTAAGGAAAATGAGCAGTTCTTC. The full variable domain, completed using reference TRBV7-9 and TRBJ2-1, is DTGVSQNPRHKITKRGQNVTFRCDPISEHNRLYWYRQTLGQGPEFLTYFQNEAQLEKSRLLSDRFSAERPKGSFSTLEIQRTEQGDSAMYLCASRPYRGSKENEQFFGPGTRLTVL.

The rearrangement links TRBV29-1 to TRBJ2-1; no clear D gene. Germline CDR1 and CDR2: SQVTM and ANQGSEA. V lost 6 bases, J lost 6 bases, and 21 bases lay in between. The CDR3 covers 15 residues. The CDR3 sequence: CSVDNLGSIRNEQFF. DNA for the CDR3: TGCAGCGTCGACAACCTCGGAAGTATACGCAATGAGCAGTTCTTC.

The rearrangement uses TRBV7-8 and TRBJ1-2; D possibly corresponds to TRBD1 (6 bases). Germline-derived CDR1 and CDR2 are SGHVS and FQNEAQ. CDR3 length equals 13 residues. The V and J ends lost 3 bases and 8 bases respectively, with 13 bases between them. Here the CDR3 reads CASSLGGASGYTF. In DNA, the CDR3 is TGTGCCAGCAGCTTGGGGGGGGCGAGCGGCTACACCTTC.

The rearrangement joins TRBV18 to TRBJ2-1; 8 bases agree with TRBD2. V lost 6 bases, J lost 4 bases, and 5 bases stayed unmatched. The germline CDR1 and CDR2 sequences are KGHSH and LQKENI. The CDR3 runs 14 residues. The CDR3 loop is CASSKTSEYNEQFF. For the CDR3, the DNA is TGTGCCAGCTCTAAGACTAGCGAGTACAATGAGCAGTTCTTC.

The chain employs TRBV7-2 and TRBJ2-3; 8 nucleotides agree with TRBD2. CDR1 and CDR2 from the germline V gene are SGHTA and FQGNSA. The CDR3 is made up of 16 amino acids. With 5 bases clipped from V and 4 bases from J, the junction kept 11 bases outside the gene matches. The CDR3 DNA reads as TGTGCCAGCAGCCTGACGGGGGGGAAGATGGCAGATACGCAGTATTTT. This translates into CASSLTGGKMADTQYF.

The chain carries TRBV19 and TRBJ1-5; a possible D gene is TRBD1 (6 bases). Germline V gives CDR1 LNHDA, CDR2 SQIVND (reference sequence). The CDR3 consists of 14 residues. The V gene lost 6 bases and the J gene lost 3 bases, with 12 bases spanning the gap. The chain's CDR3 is CASSSDRYNQPQHF. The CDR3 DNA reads TGTGCCAGTAGCTCGGACAGATACAATCAGCCCCAGCATTTT.

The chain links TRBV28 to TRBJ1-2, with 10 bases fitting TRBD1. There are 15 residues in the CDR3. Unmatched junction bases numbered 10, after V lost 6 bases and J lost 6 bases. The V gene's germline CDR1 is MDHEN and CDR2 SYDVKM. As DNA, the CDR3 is TGTGCCAGCAGGTCACCGGGACAGGGGAAGAATGGCTACACCTTC. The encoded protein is CASRSPGQGKNGYTF.

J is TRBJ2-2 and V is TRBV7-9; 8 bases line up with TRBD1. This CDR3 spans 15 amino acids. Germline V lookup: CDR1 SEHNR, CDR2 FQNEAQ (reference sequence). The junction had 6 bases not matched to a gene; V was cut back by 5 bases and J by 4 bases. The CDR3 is CASSKTGAGTGELFF. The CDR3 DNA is TGTGCCAGCAGCAAGACAGGGGCGGGCACCGGGGAGCTGTTTTTT.

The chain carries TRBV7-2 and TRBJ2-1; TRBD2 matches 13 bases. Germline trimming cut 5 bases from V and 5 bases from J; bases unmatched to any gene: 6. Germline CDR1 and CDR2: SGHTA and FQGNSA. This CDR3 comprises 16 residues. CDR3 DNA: TGTGCCAGCAGCCGTACTAGCGGGAGGGCAAACAATGAGCAGTTCTTC. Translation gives CASSRTSGRANNEQFF.

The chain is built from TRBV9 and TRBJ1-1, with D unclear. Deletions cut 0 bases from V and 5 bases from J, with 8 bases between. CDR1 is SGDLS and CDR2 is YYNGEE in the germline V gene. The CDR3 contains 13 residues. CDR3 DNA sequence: TGTGCCAGCAGCGTAGAGGCGAGGACTGAAGCTTTCTTT. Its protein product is CASSVEARTEAFF. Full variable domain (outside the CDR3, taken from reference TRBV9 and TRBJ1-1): DSGVTQTPKHLITATGQRVTLRCSPRSGDLSVYWYQQSLDQGLQFLIQYYNGEERAKGNILERFSAQQFPDLHSELNLSSLELGDSALYFCASSVEARTEAFFGQGTRLTVV.

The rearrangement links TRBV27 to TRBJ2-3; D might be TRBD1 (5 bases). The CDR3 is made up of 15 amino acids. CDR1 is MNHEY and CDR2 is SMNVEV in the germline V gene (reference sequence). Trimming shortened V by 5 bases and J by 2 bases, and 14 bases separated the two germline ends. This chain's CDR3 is CASSPRTSYTDTQYF. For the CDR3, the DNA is TGTGCCAGCAGTCCAAGGACAAGCTACACAGATACGCAGTATTTT.

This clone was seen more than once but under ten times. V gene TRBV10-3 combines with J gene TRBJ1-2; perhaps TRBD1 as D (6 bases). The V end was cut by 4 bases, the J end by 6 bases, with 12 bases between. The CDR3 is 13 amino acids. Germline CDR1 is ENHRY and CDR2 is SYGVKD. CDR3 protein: CAISAGAGDGYTF. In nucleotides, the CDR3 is TGTGCCATCAGTGCCGGAGCAGGGGATGGCTACACCTTC.

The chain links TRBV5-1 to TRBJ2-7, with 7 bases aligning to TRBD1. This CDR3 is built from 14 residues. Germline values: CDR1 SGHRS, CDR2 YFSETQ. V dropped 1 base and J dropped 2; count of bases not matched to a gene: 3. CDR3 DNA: TGCGCCAGCAGCTTGATGGGGACAGCCTACGAGCAGTACTTC. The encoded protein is CASSLMGTAYEQYF.

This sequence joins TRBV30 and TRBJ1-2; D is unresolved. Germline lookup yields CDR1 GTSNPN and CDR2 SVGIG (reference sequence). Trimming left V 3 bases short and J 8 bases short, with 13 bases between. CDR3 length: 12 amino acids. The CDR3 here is CAWRVGREGYTF. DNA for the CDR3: TGTGCCTGGAGAGTTGGTCGAGAGGGCTACACCTTC.

CDR3 sequence reads: CASSFGQRRQPQHF. The CDR3, as DNA: TGTGCCAGCAGCTTCGGACAGCGCAGACAGCCCCAGCATTTT. The V call is TRBV7-8, the J call TRBJ1-5, with D perhaps TRBD1 (6 bases). The CDR3 extends over 14 amino acids. CDR1 and CDR2 (germline): SGHVS, FQNEAQ. V gave up 3 bases and J gave up 7 bases, with 13 bases separating them.

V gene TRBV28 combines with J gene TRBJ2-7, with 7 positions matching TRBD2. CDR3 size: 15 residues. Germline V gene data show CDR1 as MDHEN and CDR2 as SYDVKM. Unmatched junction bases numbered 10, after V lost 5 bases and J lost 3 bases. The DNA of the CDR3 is TGTGCCAGCAGTCCTCCCCCCGGGACTAACTACGAGCAGTACTTC. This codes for CASSPPPGTNYEQYF. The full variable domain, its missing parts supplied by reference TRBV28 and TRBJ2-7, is DVKVTQSSRYLVKRTGEKVFLECVQDMDHENMFWYRQDPGLGLRLIYFSYDVKMKEKGDIPEGYSVSREKKERFSLILESASTNQTSMYLCASSPPPGTNYEQYFGPGTRLTVT.

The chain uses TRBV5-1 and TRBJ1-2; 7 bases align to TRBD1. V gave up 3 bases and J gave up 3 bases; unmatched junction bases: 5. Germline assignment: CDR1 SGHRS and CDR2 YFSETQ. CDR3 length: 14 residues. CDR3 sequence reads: CASSSLTGDYGYTF. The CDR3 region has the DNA TGCGCCAGCAGCTCCTTAACAGGGGACTATGGCTACACCTTC. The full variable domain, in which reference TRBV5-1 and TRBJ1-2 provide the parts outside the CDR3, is KAGVTQTPRYLIKTRGQQVTLSCSPISGHRSVSWYQQTPGQGLQFLFEYFSETQRNKGNFPGRFSGRQFSNSRSEMNVSTLELGDSALYLCASSSLTGDYGYTFGSGTRLTVV.

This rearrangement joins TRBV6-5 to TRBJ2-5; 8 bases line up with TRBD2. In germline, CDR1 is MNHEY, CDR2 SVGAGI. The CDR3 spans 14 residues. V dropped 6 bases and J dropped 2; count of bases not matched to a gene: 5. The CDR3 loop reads CASRLGLGQETQYF. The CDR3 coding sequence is TGTGCCAGCAGACTGGGACTAGGACAAGAGACCCAGTACTTC.

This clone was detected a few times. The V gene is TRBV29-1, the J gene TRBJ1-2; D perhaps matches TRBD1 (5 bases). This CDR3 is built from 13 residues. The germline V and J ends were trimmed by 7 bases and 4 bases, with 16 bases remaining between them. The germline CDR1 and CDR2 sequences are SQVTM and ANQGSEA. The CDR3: CSARDPEGYGYTF. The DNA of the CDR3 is TGCAGCGCCCGGGACCCGGAGGGCTATGGCTACACCTTC.